The 10 T cell receptor beta chains below all came from one sample that was sequenced in a study of CDR3 diversity in severe acne. TCRdb independently ran MiXCR on the PCR reads; one entry per CDR3 protein. Among around 85,000 distinct CDR3 sequences listed, under 55% were seen once. The sequenced sample was blood. The origin of the receptors is a male donor with severe acne vulgaris.

The chain links TRBV10-1 to TRBJ1-1, with D possibly matching TRBD1 (5 bases). Germline V CDR1 and CDR2: WNHNN, SYGVQD (reference sequence). V lost 3 bases and J 3 bases, leaving 14 bases between the germline ends. The CDR3 spans 15 residues. The CDR3 sequence: CASSDGSTDDTEAFF. In nucleotides, the CDR3 is TGCGCCAGCAGTGATGGGTCGACAGACGACACTGAAGCTTTCTTT.

This clonotype has at least ten counts. This sequence joins TRBV20-1 and TRBJ2-7, with 7 bases lining up with TRBD1. Looked up from germline, CDR1 is DFQATT and CDR2 is SNEGSKA (reference sequence). There are 12 residues in the CDR3. J gave up 4 bases and V 6 bases, and 6 bases lay outside the gene matches. The CDR3 DNA sequence: TGCAGTGCCCAACCCAGGGGGTACGAGCAGTACGTC. Protein sequence: CSAQPRGYEQYV.

The J gene is TRBJ2-7, the V gene TRBV25-1; no definite D call. The CDR3 has 14 amino acids. The germline CDR1 and CDR2 sequences are MGHDK and SYGVNS. V lost 6 bases, J lost 3 bases, and 15 bases lay in between. CDR3 in amino acids: CASSLEGPSYEQYF. In nucleotides, the CDR3 is TGTGCCAGCAGCCTAGAAGGACCGAGCTACGAGCAGTACTTC.

The V gene is TRBV9, the J gene TRBJ1-1; 9 positions match TRBD1. Germline V gene data show CDR1 as SGDLS and CDR2 as YYNGEE. V gave up 3 bases and J gave up 2 bases; unmatched junction bases: 5. The CDR3 runs 15 residues. CDR3 DNA: TGTGCCAGCAGCGGGATGGACAGGGGAAACACTGAAGCTTTCTTT. Translating it yields CASSGMDRGNTEAFF.

In its sample, this clonotype was seen many times. The V call is TRBV25-1, the J call TRBJ1-6; D call uncertain. CDR1 and CDR2 (germline): MGHDK, SYGVNS. The CDR3 has 14 amino acids. The V gene lost 2 bases and the J gene lost 4 bases, with 6 bases spanning the gap. CDR3 in DNA: TGTGCCAGCAGTGAAAACTTATATAATTCACCCCTCCACTTT. It translates to CASSENLYNSPLHF.

The genes are TRBV10-3 and TRBJ2-2, with unresolved D. This CDR3 has 11 residues. The V end was cut by 10 bases, the J end by 5 bases, with 8 bases between. Germline CDR1 ENHRY, CDR2 SYGVKD. This CDR3 reads CATTETGELFF. CDR3 DNA: TGTGCCACGACGGAAACCGGGGAGCTGTTTTTT.

This clonotype has at least ten counts. CDR3 sequence (DNA): TGTGCCAGCAGCTTAGGCCCCCCTCTGAACACTGAAGCTTTCTTT. This sequence encodes CASSLGPPLNTEAFF. The genes are TRBV5-8 and TRBJ1-1; D not resolved. The V gene lost 2 bases and the J gene lost 0 bases, with 11 bases spanning the gap. The length of the CDR3 is 15 residues. Looked up from germline, CDR1 is SGHTS and CDR2 is YDEGEE.

At least ten counts were recorded for this clonotype. This chain connects TRBV4-1 to TRBJ1-1, with a weak D call TRBD1 (6 bases). Germline assignment: CDR1 MGHRA and CDR2 YSYEKL. With 1 base removed from V and 4 bases from J, the gap between germline ends came to 13 bases. The CDR3 totals 15 residues. CDR3 nucleotide sequence: TGCGCCAGCAGCCAAGCCGAACAGGGCGGCACTGAAGCTTTCTTT. Its translation: CASSQAEQGGTEAFF.

The chain uses TRBV28 and TRBJ2-5; D uncertain. The germline V gene encodes CDR1 MDHEN and CDR2 SYDVKM. V gave up 5 bases and J gave up 0 bases, with 7 bases separating them. CDR3 length: 13 amino acids. CDR3 nucleotides: TGTGCCAGCAGTCTCGGACACCAAGAGACCCAGTACTTC. Its translation is CASSLGHQETQYF.

This clonotype showed up just a few times. The rearrangement uses TRBV4-3 and TRBJ2-7; possible D gene TRBD1, 6 bases. This CDR3 comprises 14 residues. V dropped 4 bases and J dropped 3 bases, with 13 bases sitting between them. Germline V gene data show CDR1 as LGHNA and CDR2 as YSLEER. The DNA of the CDR3 is TGCGCCAGCAGCCCCTTACAGGGAAACTACGAGCAGTACTTC. Translating it yields CASSPLQGNYEQYF.